The 14 T cell receptor beta chains below come from one sample, sequenced in a study of T-cell reconstitution after alpha-beta-depleted transplantation in children. Preparation of the TCRbeta library involved a method that used unique molecular identifiers. MiXCR, applied by TCRdb to the PCR reads, yields one record per CDR3 protein. Among under 400,000 distinct CDR3 sequences, more than 20% were seen once, and the ten largest hold over 9.5%. Sequenced here: PBMCs, mostly from graft donor cells, sampled 180 days after TCRalphabeta/CD19-depleted stem cell transplant. The receptors derive from a male patient aged 10 to 17 who had a stem cell transplant for acute lymphoblastic leukemia, so the T cells may come from the graft donor.

V usage is TRBV20-1 and J usage is TRBJ2-7; perhaps D is TRBD1 or TRBD2 (5 bases each). Trimming took 5 bases from V and 0 from J, leaving 11 bases between them. The CDR3 consists of 13 residues. Germline CDR1 is DFQATT and CDR2 is SNEGSKA (reference sequence). As DNA, the CDR3 is TGCAGTGCTGTCGGGACCTCCTCCTACGAGCAGTACTTC. This sequence encodes CSAVGTSSYEQYF.

This clonotype has more than one count but fewer than ten. The CDR3: CASSLFQSTEAFF. The CDR3, as DNA: TGTGCCAGCAGCTTGTTTCAGTCCACTGAAGCTTTCTTT. The rearrangement links TRBV5-6 to TRBJ1-1; D call uncertain. CDR1 and CDR2 from the germline V gene are SGHDT and YYEEEE. The CDR3 covers 13 residues. V dropped 1 base and J dropped 4 bases, with 8 bases sitting between them.

The V call is TRBV7-3, the J call TRBJ2-3; D is unresolved. The ends were cut back, 5 bases at V and 5 bases at J, with 14 bases in the middle. The CDR3 consists of 14 residues. The germline gives CDR1 SGHTA, CDR2 FQGTGA. Here the CDR3 DNA reads TGTGCCAGCAGCCTCGACCATCTGGGAGATACGCAGTATTTT. This translates into CASSLDHLGDTQYF. Combining the CDR3 with reference TRBV7-3 and TRBJ2-3 gives the whole variable domain GAGVSQTPSNKVTEKGKYVELRCDPISGHTALYWYRQSLGQGPEFLIYFQGTGAADDSGLPNDRFFAVRPEGSVSTLKIQRTERGDSAVYLCASSLDHLGDTQYFGPGTRLTVL.

This clonotype has more than one count but fewer than ten. The rearrangement links TRBV28 to TRBJ2-2; D is ambiguous. The CDR3 contains 14 residues. Germline V gene lookup returns CDR1 MDHEN and CDR2 SYDVKM. V was clipped by 6 bases and J by 7 bases, with 15 bases between them. The CDR3, as DNA: TGTGCCAGCAGCACACCTAACTCCGGCGGGGAGCTGTTTTTT. The encoded protein is CASSTPNSGGELFF. The full variable domain, completed using reference TRBV28 and TRBJ2-2, is DVKVTQSSRYLVKRTGEKVFLECVQDMDHENMFWYRQDPGLGLRLIYFSYDVKMKEKGDIPEGYSVSREKKERFSLILESASTNQTSMYLCASSTPNSGGELFFGEGSRLTVL.

This clonotype was counted between two and nine times. This chain joins TRBV10-3 and TRBJ2-1, with D possibly matching TRBD2 (6 bases). CDR3 length equals 16 residues. Trimming took off 2 bases at V and 5 bases at J, with 16 bases between the two ends. The germline V gene has CDR1 ENHRY and CDR2 SYGVKD. CDR3 in DNA: TGTGCCATCAGTGAGGAATGGCGGGAAGGCAACAATGAGCAGTTCTTC. Translation: CAISEEWREGNNEQFF.

The V call is TRBV9, the J call TRBJ2-1, with a tentative D call TRBD2 (5 bases). Germline CDR1 reads SGDLS; CDR2 reads YYNGEE. Deletions cut 5 bases from V and 2 bases from J, with 14 bases between. The CDR3 totals 15 residues. The CDR3 region is CASSALSGPYNEQFF. The CDR3 DNA is TGTGCCAGCAGTGCCCTCAGCGGACCCTACAATGAGCAGTTCTTC. Complete variable domain (other parts from reference TRBV9 and TRBJ2-1): DSGVTQTPKHLITATGQRVTLRCSPRSGDLSVYWYQQSLDQGLQFLIQYYNGEERAKGNILERFSAQQFPDLHSELNLSSLELGDSALYFCASSALSGPYNEQFFGPGTRLTVL.

V is TRBV12-3 or TRBV12-4 and J is TRBJ2-1, with 9 bases that match TRBD2. This CDR3 comprises 15 residues. V lost 5 bases to trimming and J lost 7 bases; unmatched junction nucleotides: 9. This CDR3 reads CASSILAGLENEQFF. For the CDR3, the DNA is TGTGCCAGCAGTATACTAGCGGGTCTGGAGAATGAGCAGTTCTTC.

This clonotype was found a few times. V is TRBV10-2 and J is TRBJ2-7; TRBD1 is a possible D gene (6 bases). Per germline, CDR1 WSHSY and CDR2 SAAADI. V gave up 2 bases and J gave up 3 bases, with 14 bases separating them. The length of the CDR3 is 15 residues. The CDR3 coding sequence is TGCGCCAGCAGTGAGGGGGGCCCAGACTACTACGAGCAGTACTTC. It yields the protein CASSEGGPDYYEQYF.

With regard to this clonotype: Its ends do not fully match the called genes, so a read error is possible. The chain joins TRBV7-8 to TRBJ2-2, with 8 positions matching TRBD1. The CDR3 has 16 amino acids. Germline V lookup: CDR1 SGHVS, CDR2 FQNEAQ. The CDR3 nucleotides read TGTGCCAGCAGCTTAGGGCGACAGGGGCTCACCGGGGAGCCGTTTTTT. Protein product: CASSLGRQGLTGEPFF. Looking up the rest from reference TRBV7-8 and TRBJ2-2 gives the full variable domain: GAGVSQSPRYKVAKRGQDVALRCDPISGHVSLFWYQQALGQGPEFLTYFQNEAQLDKSGLPSDRFFAERPEGSVSTLKIQRTQQEDSAVYLCASSLGRQGLTGEPFFGEGSRLTVL.

This clonotype was picked up a small number of times. This rearrangement joins TRBV20-1 to TRBJ2-7; 7 nucleotides line up with TRBD1. This CDR3 region has 13 residues. Germline loops: CDR1 DFQATT, CDR2 SNEGSKA (reference sequence). Unmatched junction bases numbered 0, after V lost 1 base and J lost 0 bases. The CDR3 DNA reads as TGCAGTGCTAGAGGGACAGGCTCCTACGAGCAGTACTTC. Protein product: CSARGTGSYEQYF.

This clonotype was picked up a small number of times. This chain uses TRBV18 with TRBJ2-1; D may be TRBD2 (6 bases). The CDR3 has 13 residues. V was shortened by 9 bases and J by 5 bases, with 14 bases between the two germline ends. Per germline, CDR1 KGHSH and CDR2 LQKENI. The CDR3 spells CASSPSSDNEQFF. CDR3 nucleotide sequence: TGTGCCAGTTCGCCTTCTAGCGACAATGAGCAGTTCTTC.

This chain uses TRBV5-1 with TRBJ1-2; 8 bases match TRBD1. This CDR3 contains 14 residues. Germline V gives CDR1 SGHRS, CDR2 YFSETQ. J lost 2 bases, V lost 1 base, and 1 base had no gene match. This chain's CDR3 is CASSLRQGNYGYTF. The CDR3 region has the DNA TGCGCCAGCAGCTTGAGACAGGGGAACTATGGCTACACCTTC. The variable domain in full, with the rest retrieved from reference TRBV5-1 and TRBJ1-2, is KAGVTQTPRYLIKTRGQQVTLSCSPISGHRSVSWYQQTPGQGLQFLFEYFSETQRNKGNFPGRFSGRQFSNSRSEMNVSTLELGDSALYLCASSLRQGNYGYTFGSGTRLTVV.

This clonotype was observed a few times. V usage is TRBV18 and J usage is TRBJ1-2; D is ambiguous. The length of the CDR3 is 15 residues. V lost 6 bases and J 9 bases, leaving 23 bases between the germline ends. Germline CDR1 is KGHSH and CDR2 is LQKENI. The CDR3 reads CASSPAVKPQGSYTF. The CDR3 nucleotides are TGTGCCAGCTCCCCGGCGGTAAAGCCCCAAGGAAGCTACACCTTC.

This clonotype was detected ten times or more. V is TRBV6-5 and J is TRBJ1-1; no definite D call. This CDR3 contains 13 residues. Trimming removed 0 bases at V and 2 bases at J, with 4 bases between. Germline assignment: CDR1 MNHEY and CDR2 SVGAGI. The CDR3 DNA reads TGTGCCAGCAGTTACTCGCGAAACACTGAAGCTTTCTTT. Its protein is CASSYSRNTEAFF.